The rows below give T cell receptor beta chains drawn from one sample of a study of T-cell reconstitution after alpha-beta-depleted transplantation in children. TCRdb re-called the PCR reads with MiXCR, one entry per CDR3 protein. Among roughly 200,000 distinct CDR3 sequences listed, about 6.6% were seen once. The sample consisted of PBMCs, taken before TCRalphabeta/CD19-depleted stem cell transplant. The receptors were sampled from a boy aged 2 to 9 with acute lymphoblastic leukemia, due to receive a stem cell transplant. CDR3s include the opening cysteine and the closing phenylalanine or tryptophan.

V gene: TRBV29-1
CDR3 length: 13
CDR3 protein: CSAEDRSKNIQYF

V gene: TRBV6-5
CDR3 length: 15
CDR3 protein: CASSPTGYSNQPQHF

V gene: TRBV12-3/TRBV12-4
CDR3 length: 14
CDR3 protein: CASRPTMVPNEQFF

V gene: TRBV7-2
CDR3 length: 15
CDR3 protein: CASSLGASGQSPLHF

V gene: TRBV28
CDR3 length: 19
CDR3 protein: CASSLPGQGAQGVNSPLHF

V gene: TRBV20-1
CDR3 length: 13
CDR3 protein: CSALGTVKETQYF

V gene: TRBV29-1
CDR3 length: 13
CDR3 protein: CSVGRGRNTEAFF

V gene: TRBV27
CDR3 length: 13
CDR3 protein: CASSSLGDTEAFF

V gene: TRBV28
CDR3 length: 16
CDR3 protein: CASSSTSGRSLNEQYF

V gene: TRBV27
CDR3 length: 15
CDR3 protein: CASSSPGLAMETQYF

V gene: TRBV29-1
CDR3 length: 14
CDR3 protein: CSVDSSGRLDEQFF

V gene: TRBV12-3/TRBV12-4
CDR3 length: 15
CDR3 protein: CASSSHRGRLNEQYF

V gene: TRBV30
CDR3 length: 14
CDR3 protein: CAWSMDTGTGELFF

V gene: TRBV28
CDR3 length: 15
CDR3 protein: CASRQGDYSTDTQYF

V gene: TRBV20-1
CDR3 length: 14
CDR3 protein: CSAFGVTTYNEQFF

V gene: TRBV6-5
CDR3 length: 15
CDR3 protein: CPSSYTRDTVYEQYF

V gene: TRBV20-1
CDR3 length: 13
CDR3 protein: CSARDLVNYEQYF

V gene: TRBV11-2
CDR3 length: 20
CDR3 protein: CASSSKTRTSGSYNTDTQYF

V gene: TRBV6-1
CDR3 length: 13
CDR3 protein: CASATGGPHEQFF

V gene: TRBV7-6
CDR3 length: 15
CDR3 protein: CASSLTDRFQETQYF

V gene: TRBV3-1
CDR3 length: 14
CDR3 protein: CASSQSEGVYEQYF

V gene: TRBV7-6
CDR3 length: 15
CDR3 protein: CASSLEGHSLSEQYF

V gene: TRBV19
CDR3 length: 15
CDR3 protein: CASNPAGGNTGELFF

V gene: TRBV20-1
CDR3 length: 15
CDR3 protein: CSANLPGQGNNEQFF

V gene: TRBV28
CDR3 length: 17
CDR3 protein: CASSRSRDGSYNEKLFF

V gene: TRBV5-1
CDR3 length: 16
CDR3 protein: CASSTPGTSGTGELFF

V gene: TRBV20-1
CDR3 length: 17
CDR3 protein: CSARGLAGGPQGGELFF

V gene: TRBV10-2
CDR3 length: 16
CDR3 protein: CASSEGTRFSTYEQYF

V gene: TRBV20-1
CDR3 length: 17
CDR3 protein: CSARLLAGGPVPGELFF

V gene: TRBV2
CDR3 length: 14
CDR3 protein: CASRAYRGRAEAFF

V gene: TRBV20-1
CDR3 length: 14
CDR3 protein: CSAVRWTETDTQYF

V gene: TRBV6-6
CDR3 length: 13
CDR3 protein: CASSSSGGQPQHF